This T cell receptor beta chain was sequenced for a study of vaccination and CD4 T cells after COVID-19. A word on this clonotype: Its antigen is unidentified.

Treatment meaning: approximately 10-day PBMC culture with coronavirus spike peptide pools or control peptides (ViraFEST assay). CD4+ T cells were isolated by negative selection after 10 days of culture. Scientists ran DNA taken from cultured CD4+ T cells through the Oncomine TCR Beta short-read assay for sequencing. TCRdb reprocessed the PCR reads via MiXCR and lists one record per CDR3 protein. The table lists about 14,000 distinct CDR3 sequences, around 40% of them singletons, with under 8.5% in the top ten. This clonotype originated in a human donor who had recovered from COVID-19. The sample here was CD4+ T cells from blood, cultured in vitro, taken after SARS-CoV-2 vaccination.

CDR3 sequence: CAARTSGSTGELFF. The DNA of the CDR3 is TGTGCCGCAAGAACTAGCGGGTCAACCGGGGAGCTGTTTTTT. V and J are TRBV24-1 and TRBJ2-2; 9 nucleotides match TRBD2. V shed 12 bases, J shed 5 bases, and the junction held 9 bases outside the gene matches. The CDR3 is 14 amino acids. Germline V gene lookup returns CDR1 KGHDR and CDR2 SFDVKD.